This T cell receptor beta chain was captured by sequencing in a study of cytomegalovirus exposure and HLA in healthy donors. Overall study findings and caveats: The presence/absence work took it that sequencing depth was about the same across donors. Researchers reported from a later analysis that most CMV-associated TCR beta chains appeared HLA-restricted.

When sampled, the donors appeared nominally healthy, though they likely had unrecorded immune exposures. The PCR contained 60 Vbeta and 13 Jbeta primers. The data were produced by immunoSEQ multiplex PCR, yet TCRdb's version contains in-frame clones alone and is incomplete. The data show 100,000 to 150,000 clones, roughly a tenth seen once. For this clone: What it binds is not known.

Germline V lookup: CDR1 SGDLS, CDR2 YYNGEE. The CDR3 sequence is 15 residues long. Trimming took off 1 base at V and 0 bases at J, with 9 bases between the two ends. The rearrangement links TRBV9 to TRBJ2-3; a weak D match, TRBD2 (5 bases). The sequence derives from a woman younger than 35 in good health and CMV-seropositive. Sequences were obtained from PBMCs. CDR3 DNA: TGTGCCAGCAGCGTACGAGCGGCTAGCACAGATACGCAGTATTTT. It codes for CASSVRAASTDTQYF.